The subject of this entry is one TCR beta chain. It lacks a known antigen. No base-level quality is on record; no much larger clone is a single base apart. This sample stems from a study of molecular identifiers for immune sequencing clone quantification (dated by TCRdb to about 2018). For the wider study: For a replicate experiment, RNA from around 20,000 or 100,000 naive CD8 T cells was divided into five aliquots, of which four were sequenced. This methods study benchmarked molecular-identifier clustering-based TCR repertoire sequencing (MIDCIRS) and TCR RNA copy counting, using CD8 T cells to do so.

The study at large found these results: Highly expanded clone sizes could be underestimated if identical TCR molecules share a barcode. Even against a background of some 920,000 naive CD8 T cells, spiked-in Jurkat TCR RNA amounting to a single cell's worth was reported to be detectable. Modeling indicated 2.5 to 3.5 TCR RNA copies recovered per cell, compared with around 11 by digital PCR, which implies a capture efficiency of about 27%. The naive libraries included spiked-in Jurkat TCR RNA (roughly nine copies' worth), and this RNA is not part of the donor repertoire. In CMV-specific effector cells, clones with more than 20 RNA copies accounted for over 98% of molecules, whereas in naive cells such clones accounted for under 1%. When barcode sub-clustering was left out, chimeric consensus sequences inflated TCR diversity, with chimeras reaching as high as 47%.

Library generation was performed with PCR. The data were produced on a NextSeq 500. Bulk TCR libraries were made following a previously described method, with the TCR primers given in Table S5. Purification of total RNA was performed with the Qiagen AllPrep DNA/RNA kit. Before analysis, reads from multiple sequencing runs of the same library were pooled. Regarding the original processing steps: Reads were retained only if their TCR constant sequence matched exactly, and those retained reads were trimmed to 150 nt and grouped according to their 12-nt molecular barcodes. Reads within each barcode group were sub-clustered using a 15% Levenshtein threshold, and quality-weighted consensus sequences were constructed for each RNA molecule. Non-functional sequences were removed, as were lower-count sequences one edit away from another. Barcode sub-clusters with fewer than 20% of the maximum read count were removed, based on fitting two negative binomial distributions. TCRdb redid the processing of the public reads, applying fastp at Q25 and MiXCR, and retained in-frame beta chains. One record per CDR3 amino acid sequence lists the most common genes and DNA. The V and J calls were not made by the authors but by TCRdb's processing. Here the sample has 490,000 or so distinct CDR3 sequences; about 25% occur a single time. The ten largest clones capture around 0.79% of the sample.

Libraries of naive CD8 T cells were built from around 20,000 to 1,000,000 sorted cells, with 10%, 30% or 50% of the purified RNA used. Naive CD8 T cells, defined as CD8+CD4-CCR7+CD45RA+, were FACS-sorted into RLT Plus buffer on a BD FACSAria II. Detection sensitivity was tested by spiking Jurkat RNA equal to roughly ten TCR copies' worth into samples containing roughly 17,000-1,100,000 naive CD8 T cells. Enrichment of CD8 T cells was performed with RosetteSep CD8+ T Cell Enrichment Cocktail and Ficoll-Paque, after which ACK red cell lysis was carried out. Sequences KGHSH (CDR1) and LQKENI (CDR2) are obtained from the germline V gene. At the junction V is shortened by 3 bases and J by 4 bases; bases outside the gene matches: 18. From the cysteine up to the phenylalanine, the CDR3 has a length of 19 residues. The sequence is cut down to CDR3 DNA, 57 bases in frame from base 1.

The sample consisted of naive CD8+ T cells from blood, with Jurkat cell RNA spiked in. Interpreted using the paper, the cell subset or site label stands for: FACS-sorted CD8+CD4-CCR7+CD45RA+ naive T cells. The receptor was derived from a human donor in good health. Some libraries in this study had Jurkat cell RNA spiked in. The chain is made from TRBV18 and TRBJ2-3; 8 bases in the middle match TRBD2. The DNA is as follows: TGTGCCAGCTCACCGGTCGAGTCCGGACTAGCTTATTTCGCAGATACGCAGTATTTT. The encoded protein is CASSPVESGLAYFADTQYF.